These 10 T cell receptor beta chains originate from one sample sequenced in a study of read filtering for tumor transcriptome and immune sequencing. The library was built from roughly 400 ng RNA with molecular barcoded adaptors for alpha/delta and beta/gamma chains. MiXCR, applied by TCRdb to the reads, yields one record per CDR3 protein. This table has some 38,000 distinct CDR3 sequences, around 15% appearing once. The sequencing input was a population of CD138-negative cells sorted from bone marrow. These receptor sequences come from a donor over 35 with multiple myeloma.

About this clonotype: A far larger clone differs by one base, so this is likely a read error. This chain joins TRBV6-6 and TRBJ1-5; weak D call: TRBD1 (5 bases). The CDR3 contains 16 residues. Between the trimmed V and J ends, which lost 5 bases and 0 bases, there was a span of 14 bases. Per the germline V gene, CDR1 is MNHNY and CDR2 is SVGAGI (reference sequence). The DNA of the CDR3 is TGTGCCAGCAGTGGTAACGGGGCGTATAGCAATCAGCCCCAGCATTTT. This sequence encodes CASSGNGAYSNQPQHF.

Notes on this clonotype: This may arise from a read error, as a much more abundant clone is one base away. It is likely a read error, because the conserved phenylalanine at the end of the CDR3 is missing. The genes are TRBV15 and TRBJ1-5, with 8 bases that match TRBD1. With V trimmed by 2 bases and J by 0 bases, 12 bases remained unmatched. Germline V gives CDR1 LNHNV, CDR2 YYDKDF (reference sequence). The length of the CDR3 is 19 residues. CDR3 sequence reads: CATSRSHGDRPNSNQPQHC. The CDR3 bases are TGTGCCACCAGCAGATCCCACGGGGACAGGCCGAATAGCAATCAGCCCCAGCATTGT.

This clonotype has a count of ten or more. This sequence joins TRBV20-1 and TRBJ2-7, with 7 bases lining up with TRBD1. V shed 3 bases and J 4 bases; nucleotides not matched to a gene: 9. In germline, CDR1 is DFQATT, CDR2 SNEGSKA (reference sequence). This CDR3 spans 14 amino acids. CDR3 in amino acids: CSASPGGVIYEQYF. The DNA for the CDR3 is TGCAGTGCTAGTCCAGGGGGAGTTATTTACGAGCAGTACTTC.

This clonotype was picked up many times. The chain uses TRBV30 and TRBJ2-2; maybe TRBD1 (5 bases). Trimming cost V 4 bases and J 5 bases, with 14 bases left between them. Germline-derived CDR1 and CDR2 are GTSNPN and SVGIG (reference sequence). The CDR3 runs 14 residues. CDR3 residues: CAWTLTVGTGELFF. The DNA for the CDR3 is TGTGCCTGGACCCTGACAGTGGGGACCGGGGAGCTGTTTTTT.

This clonotype appeared many times. The chain joins TRBV6-1 to TRBJ2-7; TRBD1 matches at 7 bases. J lost 5 bases, V lost 11 bases, and 12 bases had no gene match. There are 13 residues in the CDR3. Germline-derived CDR1 and CDR2 are MNHNS and SASEGT. The CDR3: CAGSRTTGNEQYF. CDR3 in DNA: TGTGCCGGGTCGCGAACGACAGGGAACGAGCAGTACTTC.

With respect to this clonotype: With a much larger clone just one base away, this may be a read error. The CDR3 sequence is CASSRTDTRYF. The CDR3 DNA is TGTGCCAGCAGTCGCACAGATACGCGGTATTTT. The V gene is TRBV28, the J gene TRBJ2-3; D ambiguous. Germline CDR1 reads MDHEN; CDR2 reads SYDVKM. The CDR3 is 11 residues long.

This clonotype has at least ten counts. V and J are TRBV28 and TRBJ1-6, with D possibly TRBD1 on 6 matching bases. With 4 bases removed from V and 9 bases from J, the gap between germline ends came to 16 bases. From germline, CDR1 is MDHEN and CDR2 SYDVKM. This CDR3 has 15 amino acids. The CDR3, as DNA: TGTGCCAGCAGTTCCACCTGGGGGGGCAGTTCACCCCTCCACTTT. This gives the protein CASSSTWGGSSPLHF.

This clonotype was picked up one time. This is likely an artifact of a read error, given a far larger clone one base away. The V gene is TRBV6-5, the J gene TRBJ2-7; 10 bases are a match to TRBD1. From germline, CDR1 is MNHEY and CDR2 SVGAGI. J lost 8 bases, V lost 4 bases, and 5 bases had no gene match. CDR3 size: 13 residues. The CDR3 nucleotides are TGTGCCAGCAGTTTCGGGACAGGGGTCAAGCAGTACTTC. Its translation is CASSFGTGVKQYF.

There are a few counts of this clonotype. The gene calls are TRBV12-5 and TRBJ2-1; tentatively, D is TRBD2 (5 bases). The germline V gene encodes CDR1 LGHNT and CDR2 FRNRAP. This CDR3 is 17 amino acids long. Trimming shortened V by 6 bases and J by 0 bases, and 18 bases separated the two germline ends. In DNA, the CDR3 is TGTGCTAGTGGAGCCACCCCGCGCGGAGGCTCCTACAATGAGCAGTTCTTC. It yields the protein CASGATPRGGSYNEQFF.

This clonotype was detected ten times or more. The V and J genes are TRBV7-9 and TRBJ2-7, with TRBD1 matching over 8 bases. Trimming removed 4 bases from V and 0 bases from J; junction bases left unmatched: 14. Germline lookup yields CDR1 SEHNR and CDR2 FQNEAQ (reference sequence). The CDR3 extends over 18 amino acids. CDR3 nucleotide sequence: TGTGCCAGCAGCTCGGGACAGGCAGAAGCGGATTACTCCTACGAGCAGTACTTC. Its protein is CASSSGQAEADYSYEQYF.